The sequence of this TCR beta chain was determined in a study of identical twins. The table lists this clonotype with a few counts. Its target is not known. Points from the study as a whole: Sharing of beta out-of-frame sequences by twins showed a weaker excess.

MiXCR, run by TCRdb on the 5' RACE reads, gives a single entry per CDR3 protein. This table has roughly 700,000 distinct CDR3 sequences, roughly 8% appearing once. The V and J ends lost 5 bases and 6 bases respectively, with 11 bases between them. The CDR3 loop spans 12 amino acids. Germline CDR1 is MNHEY and CDR2 is SMNVEV (reference sequence). This sample was also put to use in a study of yellow fever vaccine responses in identical twins.

The chain employs TRBV27 and TRBJ2-7, with D possibly called TRBD1 or TRBD2 (5 bases each). The clonotype comes from a woman younger than 35 in good health. The sample comprised PBMCs. CDR3 sequence reads: CASSTGLSEQYF. Written as DNA, the CDR3 is TGTGCCAGCAGTACGGGGCTCTCCGAGCAGTACTTC.